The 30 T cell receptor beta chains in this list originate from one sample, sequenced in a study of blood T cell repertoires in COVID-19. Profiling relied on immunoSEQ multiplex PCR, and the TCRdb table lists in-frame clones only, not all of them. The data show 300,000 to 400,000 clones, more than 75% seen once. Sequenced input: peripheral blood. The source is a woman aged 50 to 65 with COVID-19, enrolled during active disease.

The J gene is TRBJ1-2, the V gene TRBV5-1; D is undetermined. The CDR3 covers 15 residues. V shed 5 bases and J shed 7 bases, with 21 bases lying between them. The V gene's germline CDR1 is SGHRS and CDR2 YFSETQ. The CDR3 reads CASRPRGGNIGGYTF. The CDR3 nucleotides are TGCGCCAGCAGACCCCGAGGAGGGAATATAGGTGGCTACACCTTC.

This CDR3 reads CASSGSRAGTPRFTGELFF. Written as DNA, the CDR3 is TGTGCCAGCAGCGGATCTCGAGCGGGGACTCCCCGGTTTACCGGGGAGCTGTTTTTT. The chain has TRBV4-2 and TRBJ2-2; 7 bases map to TRBD2. CDR1 and CDR2 (germline): LGHNA, YNFKEQ. The CDR3 totals 19 residues. V was clipped by 5 bases and J by 5 bases; unmatched bases: 20.

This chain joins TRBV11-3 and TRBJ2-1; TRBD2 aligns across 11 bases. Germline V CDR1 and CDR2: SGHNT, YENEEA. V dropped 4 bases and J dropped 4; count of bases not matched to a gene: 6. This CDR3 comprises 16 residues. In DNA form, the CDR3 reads TGTGCCAGCAGCTCCCAGGGACTAGCGGTTTACAATGAGCAGTTCTTC. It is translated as CASSSQGLAVYNEQFF.

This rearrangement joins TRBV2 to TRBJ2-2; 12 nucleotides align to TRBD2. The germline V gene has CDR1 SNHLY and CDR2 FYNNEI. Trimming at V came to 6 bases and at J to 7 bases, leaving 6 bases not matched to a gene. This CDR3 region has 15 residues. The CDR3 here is CASRPGLAGVGELFF. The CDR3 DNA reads TGTGCCAGCAGACCGGGACTAGCGGGTGTCGGGGAGCTGTTTTTT. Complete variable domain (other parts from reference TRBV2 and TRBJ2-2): EPEVTQTPSHQVTQMGQEVILRCVPISNHLYFYWYRQILGQKVEFLVSFYNNEISEKSEIFDDQFSVERPDGSNFTLKIRSTKLEDSAMYFCASRPGLAGVGELFFGEGSRLTVL.

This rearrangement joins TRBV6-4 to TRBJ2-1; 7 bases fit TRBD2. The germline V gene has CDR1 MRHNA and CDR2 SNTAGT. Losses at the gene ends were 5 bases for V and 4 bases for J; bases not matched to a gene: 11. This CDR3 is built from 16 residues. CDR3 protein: CASSRSGTMQYNEQFF. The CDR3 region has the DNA TGTGCCAGCAGTAGATCCGGGACTATGCAATACAATGAGCAGTTCTTC.

CDR3 coding DNA: TGTGCCAGCAGTCGCACTAGCGGGAGGAAATCTGGCGAGCAGTACTTC. Amino acids: CASSRTSGRKSGEQYF. The chain has TRBV6-2 or TRBV6-3 and TRBJ2-7; 12 bases are a match to TRBD2. J was trimmed by 6 bases and V by 5 bases; bases with no gene match: 11. The CDR3 spans 16 residues. Looked up from germline, CDR1 is MNHEY and CDR2 is SVGEGT.

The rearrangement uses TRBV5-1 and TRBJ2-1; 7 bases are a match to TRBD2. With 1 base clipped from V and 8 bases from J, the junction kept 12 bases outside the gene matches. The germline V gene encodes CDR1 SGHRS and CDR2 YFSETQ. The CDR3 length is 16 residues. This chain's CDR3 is CASSLKNGLRGDEQFF. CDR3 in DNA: TGCGCCAGCAGCTTGAAAAATGGTCTTCGGGGGGATGAGCAGTTCTTC. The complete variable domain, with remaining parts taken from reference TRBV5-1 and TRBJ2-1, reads KAGVTQTPRYLIKTRGQQVTLSCSPISGHRSVSWYQQTPGQGLQFLFEYFSETQRNKGNFPGRFSGRQFSNSRSEMNVSTLELGDSALYLCASSLKNGLRGDEQFFGPGTRLTVL.

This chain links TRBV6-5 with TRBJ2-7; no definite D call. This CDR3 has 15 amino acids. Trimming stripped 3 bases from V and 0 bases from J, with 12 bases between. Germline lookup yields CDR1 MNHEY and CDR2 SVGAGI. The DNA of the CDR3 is TGTGCCAGCAGTTATTTGGGCCGGAACTCCTACGAGCAGTACTTC. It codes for CASSYLGRNSYEQYF.

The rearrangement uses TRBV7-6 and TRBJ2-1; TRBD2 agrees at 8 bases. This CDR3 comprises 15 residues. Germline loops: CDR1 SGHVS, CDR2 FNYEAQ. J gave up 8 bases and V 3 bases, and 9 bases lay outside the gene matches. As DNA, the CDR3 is TGTGCCAGCAGCTTCCTAACGGGAGGGGAAGATGAGCAGTTCTTC. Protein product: CASSFLTGGEDEQFF.

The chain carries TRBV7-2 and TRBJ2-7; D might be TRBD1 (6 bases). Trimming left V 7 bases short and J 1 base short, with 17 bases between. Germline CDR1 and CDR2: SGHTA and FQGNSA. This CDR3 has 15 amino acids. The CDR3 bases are TGTGCCAGCACTTTCGGGACATTGCCGTCCTACGAGCAGTACTTC. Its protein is CASTFGTLPSYEQYF.

DNA for the CDR3: TGTGCCAGTAGAGTCCAGGCTGGGTATGGCTACACCTTC. It translates to CASRVQAGYGYTF. This sequence joins TRBV19 and TRBJ1-2; D not resolved. Germline CDR1 is LNHDA and CDR2 is SQIVND (reference sequence). CDR3 length: 13 residues. V lost 6 bases and J 5 bases, leaving 13 bases between the germline ends.

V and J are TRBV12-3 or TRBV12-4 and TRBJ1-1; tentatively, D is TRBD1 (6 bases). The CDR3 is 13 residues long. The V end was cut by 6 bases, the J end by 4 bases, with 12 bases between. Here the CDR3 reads CASRSPGVTEAFF. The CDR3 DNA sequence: TGTGCCAGCAGATCCCCAGGGGTCACTGAAGCTTTCTTT.

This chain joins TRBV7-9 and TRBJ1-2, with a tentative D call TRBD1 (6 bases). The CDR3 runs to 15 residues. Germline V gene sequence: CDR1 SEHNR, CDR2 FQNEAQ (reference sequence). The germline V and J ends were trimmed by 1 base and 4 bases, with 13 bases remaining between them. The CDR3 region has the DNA TGTGCCAGCAGCTTAGTTCGGCCAGGGGCCTATGGCTACACCTTC. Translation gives CASSLVRPGAYGYTF.

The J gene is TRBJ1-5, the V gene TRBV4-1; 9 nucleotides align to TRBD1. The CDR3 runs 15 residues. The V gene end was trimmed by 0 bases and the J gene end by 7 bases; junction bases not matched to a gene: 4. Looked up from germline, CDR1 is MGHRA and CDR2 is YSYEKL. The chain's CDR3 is CASSQDPGQGQPQHF. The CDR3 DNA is TGCGCCAGCAGCCAAGATCCGGGACAGGGACAGCCCCAGCATTTT.

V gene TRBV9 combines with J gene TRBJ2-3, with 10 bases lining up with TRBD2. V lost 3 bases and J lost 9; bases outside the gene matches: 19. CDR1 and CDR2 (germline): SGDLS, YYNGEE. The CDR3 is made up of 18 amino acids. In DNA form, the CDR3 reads TGTGCCAGCAGCGACGGAACCCGGCGTCTAGCGGGAGTCATAACGCAGTATTTT. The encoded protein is CASSDGTRRLAGVITQYF. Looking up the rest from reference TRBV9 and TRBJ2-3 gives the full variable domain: DSGVTQTPKHLITATGQRVTLRCSPRSGDLSVYWYQQSLDQGLQFLIQYYNGEERAKGNILERFSAQQFPDLHSELNLSSLELGDSALYFCASSDGTRRLAGVITQYFGPGTRLTVL.

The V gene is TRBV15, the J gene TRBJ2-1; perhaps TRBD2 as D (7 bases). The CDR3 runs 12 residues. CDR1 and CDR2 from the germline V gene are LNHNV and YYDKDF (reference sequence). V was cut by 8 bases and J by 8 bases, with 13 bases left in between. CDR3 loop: CATVSGGDEQFF. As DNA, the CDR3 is TGTGCCACCGTGTCGGGGGGCGATGAGCAGTTCTTC.

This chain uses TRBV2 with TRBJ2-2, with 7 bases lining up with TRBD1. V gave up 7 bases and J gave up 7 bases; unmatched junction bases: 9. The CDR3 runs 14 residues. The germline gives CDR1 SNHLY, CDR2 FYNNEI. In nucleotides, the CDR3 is TGTGCCAGCACCTTGACAGGGCAAGGCGGGGAGCTGTTTTTT. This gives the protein CASTLTGQGGELFF. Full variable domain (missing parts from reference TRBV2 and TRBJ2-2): EPEVTQTPSHQVTQMGQEVILRCVPISNHLYFYWYRQILGQKVEFLVSFYNNEISEKSEIFDDQFSVERPDGSNFTLKIRSTKLEDSAMYFCASTLTGQGGELFFGEGSRLTVL.

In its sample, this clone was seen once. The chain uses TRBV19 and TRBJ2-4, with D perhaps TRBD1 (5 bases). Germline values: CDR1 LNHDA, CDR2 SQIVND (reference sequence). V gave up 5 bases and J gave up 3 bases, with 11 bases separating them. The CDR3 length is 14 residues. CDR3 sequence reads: CASSPGQGKNIQYF. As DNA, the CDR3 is TGTGCCAGTAGTCCCGGACAAGGCAAAAACATTCAGTACTTC.

CDR3 DNA sequence: TGTGCCAGCAGCTTAGCGAGCGGCACAGATACGCAGTATTTT. Its translation: CASSLASGTDTQYF. The chain employs TRBV7-6 and TRBJ2-3, with D unclear. CDR1 and CDR2 (germline): SGHVS, FNYEAQ. Deletions cut 0 bases from V and 1 base from J, with 5 bases between. The CDR3 length is 14 residues.

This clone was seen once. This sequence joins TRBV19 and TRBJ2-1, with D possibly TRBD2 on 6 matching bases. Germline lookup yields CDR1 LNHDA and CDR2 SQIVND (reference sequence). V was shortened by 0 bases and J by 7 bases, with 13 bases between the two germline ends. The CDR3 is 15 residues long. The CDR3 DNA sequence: TGTGCCAGTAGTATAGAAGTCGGGAGAAGAAATGAGCAGTTCTTC. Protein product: CASSIEVGRRNEQFF.

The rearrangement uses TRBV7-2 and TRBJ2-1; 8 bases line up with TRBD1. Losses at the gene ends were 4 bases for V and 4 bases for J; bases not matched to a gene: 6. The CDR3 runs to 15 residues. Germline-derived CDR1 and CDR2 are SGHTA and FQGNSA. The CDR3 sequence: CASSSGTGSYNEQFF. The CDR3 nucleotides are TGTGCCAGCAGCTCCGGGACAGGTTCTTACAATGAGCAGTTCTTC.

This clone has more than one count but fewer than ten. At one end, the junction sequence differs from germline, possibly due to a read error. The chain's CDR3 is CASSQGQGARDTQYF. DNA for the CDR3: TGTGCTAGCAGTCAGGGACAGGGGGCGCGGGATACGCAGTATTTT. The chain couples TRBV7-7 to TRBJ2-3, with 12 bases matching TRBD1. The CDR3 runs 15 residues. CDR1 is SSHAT, CDR2 FNYEAQ, per germline (reference sequence).

Written as DNA, the CDR3 is TGTGCCAGCAGCTTAATGGGACTAGCAATATACAATGAGCAGTTCTTC. The encoded protein is CASSLMGLAIYNEQFF. The V gene is TRBV11-2, the J gene TRBJ2-1; 9 bases fit TRBD2. Germline lookup yields CDR1 SGHAT and CDR2 FQNNGV. The CDR3 length is 16 residues. With V trimmed by 2 bases and J by 4 bases, 6 bases remained unmatched.

In nucleotides, the CDR3 is TGCAGCGTTGAAGATAATTCGTGGCTAGCGGGAGTCAATGAGCAGTTCTTC. Encoded protein: CSVEDNSWLAGVNEQFF. The genes are TRBV29-1 and TRBJ2-1; 10 bases match TRBD2. Germline V CDR1 and CDR2: SQVTM, ANQGSEA. The CDR3 is 17 residues long. Unmatched junction bases numbered 11, after V lost 0 bases and J lost 6 bases.

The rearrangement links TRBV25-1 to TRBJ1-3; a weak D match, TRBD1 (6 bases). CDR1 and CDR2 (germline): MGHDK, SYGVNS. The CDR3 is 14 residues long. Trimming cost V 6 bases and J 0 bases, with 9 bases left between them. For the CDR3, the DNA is TGTGCCAGCAGCCAGACAGGCTCTGGAAACACCATATATTTT. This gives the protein CASSQTGSGNTIYF.

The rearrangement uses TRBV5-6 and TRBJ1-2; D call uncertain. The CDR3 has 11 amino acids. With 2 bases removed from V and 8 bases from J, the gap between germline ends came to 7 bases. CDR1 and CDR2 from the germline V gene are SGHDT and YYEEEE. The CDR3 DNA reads TGTGCCAGCAGCTTCTCGCGGGGCTACACCTTC. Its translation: CASSFSRGYTF.

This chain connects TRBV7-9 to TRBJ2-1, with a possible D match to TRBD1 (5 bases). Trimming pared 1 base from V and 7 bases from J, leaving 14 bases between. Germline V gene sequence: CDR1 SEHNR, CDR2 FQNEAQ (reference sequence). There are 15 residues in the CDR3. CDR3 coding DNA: TGTGCCAGCAGCTTAGTTGGGGCTCACGGGAATGAGCAGTTCTTC. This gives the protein CASSLVGAHGNEQFF. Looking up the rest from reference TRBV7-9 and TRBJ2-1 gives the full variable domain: DTGVSQNPRHKITKRGQNVTFRCDPISEHNRLYWYRQTLGQGPEFLTYFQNEAQLEKSRLLSDRFSAERPKGSFSTLEIQRTEQGDSAMYLCASSLVGAHGNEQFFGPGTRLTVL.

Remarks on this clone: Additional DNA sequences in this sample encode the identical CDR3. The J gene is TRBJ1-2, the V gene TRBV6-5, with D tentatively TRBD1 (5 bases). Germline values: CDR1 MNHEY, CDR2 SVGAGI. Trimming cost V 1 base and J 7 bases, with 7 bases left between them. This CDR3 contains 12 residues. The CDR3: CASSYLGGGYTF. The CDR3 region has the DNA TGTGCCAGCAGTTACTTGGGGGGTGGCTACACCTTC.

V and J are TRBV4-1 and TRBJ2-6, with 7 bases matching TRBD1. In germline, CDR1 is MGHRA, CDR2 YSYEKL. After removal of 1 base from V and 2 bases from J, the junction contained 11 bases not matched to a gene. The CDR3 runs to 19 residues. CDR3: CASSQVMGRGFAGANVLTF. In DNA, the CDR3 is TGCGCCAGCAGCCAAGTTATGGGCAGGGGGTTCGCTGGGGCCAACGTCCTGACTTTC.

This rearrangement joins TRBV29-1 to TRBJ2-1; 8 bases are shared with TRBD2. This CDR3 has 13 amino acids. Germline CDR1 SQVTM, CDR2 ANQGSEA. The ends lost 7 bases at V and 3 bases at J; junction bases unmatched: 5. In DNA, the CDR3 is TGCAGCGCCGATAGCGGGAACTACAATGAGCAGTTCTTC. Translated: CSADSGNYNEQFF.